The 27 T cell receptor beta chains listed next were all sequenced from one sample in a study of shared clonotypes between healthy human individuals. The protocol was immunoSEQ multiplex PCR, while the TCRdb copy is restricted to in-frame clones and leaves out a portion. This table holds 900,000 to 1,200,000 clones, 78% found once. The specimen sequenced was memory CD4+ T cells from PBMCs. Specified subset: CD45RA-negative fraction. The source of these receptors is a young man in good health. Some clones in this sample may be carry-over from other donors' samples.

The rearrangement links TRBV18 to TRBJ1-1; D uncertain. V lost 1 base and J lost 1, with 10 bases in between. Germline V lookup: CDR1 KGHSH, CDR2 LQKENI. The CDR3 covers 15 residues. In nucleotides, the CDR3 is TGTGCCAGCTCACCACAGTGGATTCAGAACACTGAAGCTTTCTTT. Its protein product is CASSPQWIQNTEAFF.

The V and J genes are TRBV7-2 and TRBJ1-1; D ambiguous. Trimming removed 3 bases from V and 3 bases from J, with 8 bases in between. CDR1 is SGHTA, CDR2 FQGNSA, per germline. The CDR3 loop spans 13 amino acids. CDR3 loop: CASSFSRDTEAFF. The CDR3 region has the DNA TGTGCCAGCAGCTTTAGCCGGGACACTGAAGCTTTCTTT.

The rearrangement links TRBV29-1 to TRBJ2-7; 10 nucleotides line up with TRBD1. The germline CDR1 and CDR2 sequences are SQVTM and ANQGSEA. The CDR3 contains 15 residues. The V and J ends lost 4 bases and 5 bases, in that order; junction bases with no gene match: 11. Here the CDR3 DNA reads TGCAGCGTTGGGACGCTCCGGGACAGGGGTCACGAGCAGTACTTC. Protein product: CSVGTLRDRGHEQYF.

The CDR3 here is CAWSVQGDRAFF. CDR3 coding DNA: TGTGCCTGGAGTGTACAGGGGGACAGAGCTTTCTTT. The gene calls are TRBV30 and TRBJ1-1, with 8 bases fitting TRBD1. Unmatched junction bases numbered 4, after V lost 0 bases and J lost 10 bases. This CDR3 is 12 amino acids long. CDR1 GTSNPN and CDR2 SVGIG come from the germline V gene (reference sequence).

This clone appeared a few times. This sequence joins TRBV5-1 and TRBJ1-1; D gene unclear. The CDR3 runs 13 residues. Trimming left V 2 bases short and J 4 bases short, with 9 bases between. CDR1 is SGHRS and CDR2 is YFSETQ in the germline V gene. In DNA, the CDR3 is TGCGCCAGCAGCTTCTCAGCAGGCACTGAAGCTTTCTTT. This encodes CASSFSAGTEAFF.

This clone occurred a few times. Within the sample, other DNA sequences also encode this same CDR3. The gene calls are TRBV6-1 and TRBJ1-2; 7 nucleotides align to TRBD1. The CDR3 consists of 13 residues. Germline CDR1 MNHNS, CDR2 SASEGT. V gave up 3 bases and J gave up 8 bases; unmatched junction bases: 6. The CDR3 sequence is CASSDRQGRGYTF. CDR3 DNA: TGTGCCAGCAGTGACCGACAGGGCAGGGGCTACACCTTC.

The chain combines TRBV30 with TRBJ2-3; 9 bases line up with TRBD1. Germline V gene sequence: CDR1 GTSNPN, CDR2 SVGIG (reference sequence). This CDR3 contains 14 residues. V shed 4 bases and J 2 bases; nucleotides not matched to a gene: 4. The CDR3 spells CAWTRTGVTDTQYF. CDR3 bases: TGTGCCTGGACCCGGACAGGGGTCACAGATACGCAGTATTTT.

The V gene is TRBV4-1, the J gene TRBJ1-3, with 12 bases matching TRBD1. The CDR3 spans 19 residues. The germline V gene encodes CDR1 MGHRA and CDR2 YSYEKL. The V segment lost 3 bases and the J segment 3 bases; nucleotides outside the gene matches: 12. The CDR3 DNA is TGCGCCAGCAGCCATCGCCGGGACAGGGGGCCTTTAAGTGGAAACACCATATATTTT. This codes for CASSHRRDRGPLSGNTIYF.

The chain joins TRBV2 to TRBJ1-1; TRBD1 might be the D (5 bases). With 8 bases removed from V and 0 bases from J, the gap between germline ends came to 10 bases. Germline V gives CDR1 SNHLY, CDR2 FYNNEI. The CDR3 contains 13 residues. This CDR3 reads CASPLGVNTEAFF. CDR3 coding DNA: TGTGCCAGCCCGCTGGGGGTGAACACTGAAGCTTTCTTT.

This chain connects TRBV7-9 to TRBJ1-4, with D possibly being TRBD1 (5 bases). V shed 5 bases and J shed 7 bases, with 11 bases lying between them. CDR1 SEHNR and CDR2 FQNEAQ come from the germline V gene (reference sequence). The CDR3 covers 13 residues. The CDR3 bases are TGTGCCAGCAGCCCCGACAGTGGTGAAAAACTGTTTTTT. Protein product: CASSPDSGEKLFF.

The DNA for the CDR3 is TGTGCCAGCAGCGGACAGGCCGCGAACACCGGGGAGCTGTTTTTT. As protein: CASSGQAANTGELFF. J is TRBJ2-2 and V is TRBV6-1; 7 bases are shared with TRBD1. Germline assignment: CDR1 MNHNS and CDR2 SASEGT. This CDR3 is 15 amino acids long. The V segment lost 6 bases and the J segment 0 bases; nucleotides outside the gene matches: 4.

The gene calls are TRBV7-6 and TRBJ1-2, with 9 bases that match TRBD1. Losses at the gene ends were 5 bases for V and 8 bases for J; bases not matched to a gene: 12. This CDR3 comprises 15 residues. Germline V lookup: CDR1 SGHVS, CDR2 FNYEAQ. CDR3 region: CASSPRGTGLGGYTF. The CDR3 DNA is TGTGCCAGCAGCCCCCGCGGGACAGGGCTGGGAGGCTACACCTTC.

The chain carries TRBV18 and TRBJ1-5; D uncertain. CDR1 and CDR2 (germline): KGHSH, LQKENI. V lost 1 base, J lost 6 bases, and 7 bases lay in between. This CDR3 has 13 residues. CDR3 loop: CASSPRASQPQHF. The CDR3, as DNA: TGTGCCAGCTCACCACGGGCCAGTCAGCCCCAGCATTTT.

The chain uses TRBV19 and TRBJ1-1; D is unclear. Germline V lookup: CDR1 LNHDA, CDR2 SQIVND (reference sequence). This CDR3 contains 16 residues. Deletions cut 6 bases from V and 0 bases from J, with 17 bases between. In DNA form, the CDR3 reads TGTGCCAGTAGCCCATCGCCCCCCCGCCTGAACACTGAAGCTTTCTTT. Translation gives CASSPSPPRLNTEAFF.

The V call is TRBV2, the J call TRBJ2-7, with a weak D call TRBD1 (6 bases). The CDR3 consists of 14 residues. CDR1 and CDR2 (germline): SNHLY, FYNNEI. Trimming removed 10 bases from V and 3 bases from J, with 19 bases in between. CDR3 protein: CATKPGTQFYEQYF. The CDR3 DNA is TGTGCCACGAAGCCCGGGACACAATTCTACGAGCAGTACTTC.

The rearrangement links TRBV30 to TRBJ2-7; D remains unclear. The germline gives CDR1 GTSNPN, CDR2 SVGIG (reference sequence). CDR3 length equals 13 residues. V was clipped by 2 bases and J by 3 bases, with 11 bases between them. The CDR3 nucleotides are TGTGCCTGGAGTCTCCAGGTGCTCTACGAGCAGTACTTC. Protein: CAWSLQVLYEQYF.

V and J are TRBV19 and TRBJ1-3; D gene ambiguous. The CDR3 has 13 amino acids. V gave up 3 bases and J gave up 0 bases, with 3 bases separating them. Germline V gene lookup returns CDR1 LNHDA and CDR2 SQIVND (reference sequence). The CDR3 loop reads CASSIRSGNTIYF. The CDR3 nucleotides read TGTGCCAGTAGTATCCGCTCTGGAAACACCATATATTTT. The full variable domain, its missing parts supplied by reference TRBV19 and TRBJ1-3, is DGGITQSPKYLFRKEGQNVTLSCEQNLNHDAMYWYRQDPGQGLRLIYYSQIVNDFQKGDIAEGYSVSREKKESFPLTVTSAQKNPTAFYLCASSIRSGNTIYFGEGSWLTVV.

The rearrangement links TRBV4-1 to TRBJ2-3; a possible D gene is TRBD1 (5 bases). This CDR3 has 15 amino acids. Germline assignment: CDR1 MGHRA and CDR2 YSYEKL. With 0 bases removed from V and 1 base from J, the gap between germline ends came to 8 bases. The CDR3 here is CASSQDLQGTDTQYF. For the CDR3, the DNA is TGCGCCAGCAGCCAAGATTTACAGGGCACAGATACGCAGTATTTT.

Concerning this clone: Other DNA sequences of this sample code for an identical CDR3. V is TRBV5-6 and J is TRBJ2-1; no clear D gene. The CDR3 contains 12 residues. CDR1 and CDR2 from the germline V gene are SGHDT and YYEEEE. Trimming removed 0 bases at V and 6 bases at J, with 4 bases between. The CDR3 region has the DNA TGTGCCAGCAGCTTGGGGGGCAATGAGCAGTTCTTC. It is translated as CASSLGGNEQFF.

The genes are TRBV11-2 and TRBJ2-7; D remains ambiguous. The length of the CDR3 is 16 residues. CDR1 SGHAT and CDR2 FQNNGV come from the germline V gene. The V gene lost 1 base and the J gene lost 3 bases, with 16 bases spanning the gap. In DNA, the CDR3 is TGTGCCAGCAGCTTAGCTGTCAGACCTAACCTCTACGAGCAGTACTTC. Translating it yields CASSLAVRPNLYEQYF.

The chain's CDR3 is CASSLRGTGQGTDTQYF. In DNA, the CDR3 is TGTGCCAGCAGCTTAAGGGGAACGGGACAGGGCACAGATACGCAGTATTTT. The chain couples TRBV7-3 to TRBJ2-3; 8 nucleotides line up with TRBD1. V was clipped by 1 base and J by 1 base; unmatched bases: 7. CDR3 size: 17 residues. CDR1 is SGHTA and CDR2 is FQGTGA in the germline V gene.

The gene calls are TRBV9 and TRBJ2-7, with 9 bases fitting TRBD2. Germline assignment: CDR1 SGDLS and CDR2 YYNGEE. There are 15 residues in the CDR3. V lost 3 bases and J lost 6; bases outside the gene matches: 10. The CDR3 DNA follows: TGTGCCAGCAGCGCACAAGGCGGGAGGGACAGCGAGCAGTACTTC. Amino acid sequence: CASSAQGGRDSEQYF.

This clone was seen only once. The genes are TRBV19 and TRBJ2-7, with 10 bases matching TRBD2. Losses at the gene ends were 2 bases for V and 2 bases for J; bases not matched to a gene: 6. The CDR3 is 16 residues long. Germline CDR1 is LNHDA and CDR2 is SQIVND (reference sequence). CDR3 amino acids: CASSILAGVTPYEQYF. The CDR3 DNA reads TGTGCCAGTAGTATACTAGCGGGAGTTACCCCCTACGAGCAGTACTTC.

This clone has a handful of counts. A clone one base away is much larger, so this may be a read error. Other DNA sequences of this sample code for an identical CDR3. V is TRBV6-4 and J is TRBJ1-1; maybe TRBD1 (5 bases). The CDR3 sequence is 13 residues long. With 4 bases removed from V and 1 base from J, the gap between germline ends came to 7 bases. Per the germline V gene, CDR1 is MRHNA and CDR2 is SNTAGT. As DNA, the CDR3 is TGTGCCAGCAGTGGACAGCCGAACACTGAAGCTTTCTTT. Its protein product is CASSGQPNTEAFF.

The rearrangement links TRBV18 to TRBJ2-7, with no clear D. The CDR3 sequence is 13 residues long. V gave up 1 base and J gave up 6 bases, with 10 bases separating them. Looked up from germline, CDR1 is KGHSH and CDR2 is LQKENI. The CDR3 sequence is CASSPQGLAEQYF. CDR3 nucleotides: TGTGCCAGCTCACCACAGGGTCTTGCCGAGCAGTACTTC.

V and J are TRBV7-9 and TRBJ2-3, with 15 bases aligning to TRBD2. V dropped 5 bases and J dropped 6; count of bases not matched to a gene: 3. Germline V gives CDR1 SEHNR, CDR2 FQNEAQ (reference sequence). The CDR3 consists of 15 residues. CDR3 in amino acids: CASSSGLAGGDTQYF. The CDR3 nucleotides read TGTGCCAGCAGCAGCGGACTAGCGGGAGGGGATACGCAGTATTTT.

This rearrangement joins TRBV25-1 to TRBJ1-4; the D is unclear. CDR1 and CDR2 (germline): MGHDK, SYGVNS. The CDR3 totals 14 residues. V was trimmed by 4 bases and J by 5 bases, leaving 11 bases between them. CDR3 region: CASSAPGVNEKLFF. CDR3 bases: TGTGCCAGCAGTGCCCCCGGGGTGAATGAAAAACTGTTTTTT.